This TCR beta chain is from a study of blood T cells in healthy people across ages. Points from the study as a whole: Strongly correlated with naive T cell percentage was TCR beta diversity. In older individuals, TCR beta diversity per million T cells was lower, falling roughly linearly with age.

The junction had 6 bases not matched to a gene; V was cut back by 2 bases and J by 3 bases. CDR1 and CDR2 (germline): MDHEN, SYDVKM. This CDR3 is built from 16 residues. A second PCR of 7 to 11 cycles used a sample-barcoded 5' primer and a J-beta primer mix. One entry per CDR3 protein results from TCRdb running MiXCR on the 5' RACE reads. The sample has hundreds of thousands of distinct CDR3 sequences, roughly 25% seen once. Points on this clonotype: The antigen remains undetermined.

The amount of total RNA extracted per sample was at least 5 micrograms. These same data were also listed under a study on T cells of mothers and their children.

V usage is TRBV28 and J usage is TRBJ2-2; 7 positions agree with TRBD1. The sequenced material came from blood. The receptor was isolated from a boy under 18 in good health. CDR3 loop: CASSLIVRGYTGELFF. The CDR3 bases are TGTGCCAGCAGTTTAATCGTCAGGGGGTACACCGGGGAGCTGTTTTTT.